This T cell receptor beta chain was sequenced for a study of control samples from healthy donors and cancer patients. Clones were sequenced by immunoSEQ multiplex PCR, and TCRdb holds only the in-frame ones, with some missing. This table has 150,000 or so clones, approximately 93% appearing once. This clone was found once. This CDR3 contains 14 residues. Germline V CDR1 and CDR2: KGHSH, LQKENI. V was clipped by 3 bases and J by 3 bases, with 11 bases between them. This receptor was obtained from a man aged 35 to 55 in good health. Sequences were obtained from blood. The chain combines TRBV18 with TRBJ1-2, with a weak D call TRBD1 (5 bases). CDR3 nucleotides: TGTGCCAGCTCACCGCAAGGGGTGGACTATGGCTACACCTTC. It specifies CASSPQGVDYGYTF.